This T cell receptor beta chain was sequenced during a study of blood T cell repertoires in COVID-19. Sequencing was performed with immunoSEQ multiplex PCR; in TCRdb, only in-frame clones are kept and a portion is missing. The sample contains 15,000 to 25,000 clones, approximately 93% of which appear only once. The V end lost 5 bases, the J end lost 7 bases, and 11 bases lay between the germline ends. The CDR3 loop spans 12 amino acids. Germline assignment: CDR1 SEHNR and CDR2 FQNEAQ (reference sequence). The clonotype originates from a woman between 45 and 65 years old with active COVID-19. Input material: peripheral blood. The genes are TRBV7-9 and TRBJ1-1, with a possible D match to TRBD1 (5 bases). Written as DNA, the CDR3 is TGTGCCAGCAGCCCACAGGATATTGAAGCTTTCTTT. This gives the protein CASSPQDIEAFF.